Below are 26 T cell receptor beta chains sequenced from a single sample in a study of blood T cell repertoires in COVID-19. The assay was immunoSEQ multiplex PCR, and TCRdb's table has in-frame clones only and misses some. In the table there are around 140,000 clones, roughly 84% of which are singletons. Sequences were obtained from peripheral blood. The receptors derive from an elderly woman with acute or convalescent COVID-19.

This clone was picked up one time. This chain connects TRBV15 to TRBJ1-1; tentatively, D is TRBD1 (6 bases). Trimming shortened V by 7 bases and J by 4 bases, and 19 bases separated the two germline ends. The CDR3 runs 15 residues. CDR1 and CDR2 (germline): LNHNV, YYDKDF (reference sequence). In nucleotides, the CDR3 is TGTGCCACCACCCCCGGGCAGGGGTGGAGCACTGAAGCTTTCTTT. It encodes CATTPGQGWSTEAFF.

The CDR3 here is CASSLDILGKLFF. DNA for the CDR3: TGTGCCAGCAGCTTAGACATTCTAGGAAAACTGTTTTTT. The chain employs TRBV7-9 and TRBJ1-4; D not certain. The CDR3 sequence is 13 residues long. CDR1 and CDR2 from the germline V gene are SEHNR and FQNEAQ (reference sequence). V lost 1 base, J lost 10 bases, and 10 bases lay in between.

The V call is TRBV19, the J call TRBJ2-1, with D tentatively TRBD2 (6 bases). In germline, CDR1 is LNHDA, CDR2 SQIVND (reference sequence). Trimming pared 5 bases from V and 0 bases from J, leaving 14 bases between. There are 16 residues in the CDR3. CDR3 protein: CASSFRLGSSYNEQFF. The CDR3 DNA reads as TGTGCCAGTAGTTTCCGACTAGGTAGCTCCTACAATGAGCAGTTCTTC. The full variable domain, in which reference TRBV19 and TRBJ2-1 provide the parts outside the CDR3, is DGGITQSPKYLFRKEGQNVTLSCEQNLNHDAMYWYRQDPGQGLRLIYYSQIVNDFQKGDIAEGYSVSREKKESFPLTVTSAQKNPTAFYLCASSFRLGSSYNEQFFGPGTRLTVL.

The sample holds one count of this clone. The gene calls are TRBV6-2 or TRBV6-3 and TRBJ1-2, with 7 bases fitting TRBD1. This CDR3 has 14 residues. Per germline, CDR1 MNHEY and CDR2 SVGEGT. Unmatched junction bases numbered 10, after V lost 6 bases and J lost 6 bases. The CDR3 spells CASSVLGGSNGYTF. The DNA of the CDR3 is TGTGCCAGCAGCGTCCTAGGGGGCTCCAATGGCTACACCTTC.

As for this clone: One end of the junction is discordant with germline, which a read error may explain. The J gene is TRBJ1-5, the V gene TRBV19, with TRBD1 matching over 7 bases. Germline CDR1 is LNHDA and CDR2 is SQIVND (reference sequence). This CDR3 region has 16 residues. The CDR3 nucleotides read TGTGCCAGTAGGATAGGGACAGAGTATAGCAATCAGCCCCAGCATTTT. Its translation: CASRIGTEYSNQPQHF.

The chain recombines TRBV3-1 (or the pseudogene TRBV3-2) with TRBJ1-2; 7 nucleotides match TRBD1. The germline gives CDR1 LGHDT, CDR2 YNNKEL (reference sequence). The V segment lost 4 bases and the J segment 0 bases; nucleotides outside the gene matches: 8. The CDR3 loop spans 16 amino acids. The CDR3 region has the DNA TGTGCCAGCAGCCTCCGGGCGGGACAGCCTAACTATGGCTACACCTTC. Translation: CASSLRAGQPNYGYTF.

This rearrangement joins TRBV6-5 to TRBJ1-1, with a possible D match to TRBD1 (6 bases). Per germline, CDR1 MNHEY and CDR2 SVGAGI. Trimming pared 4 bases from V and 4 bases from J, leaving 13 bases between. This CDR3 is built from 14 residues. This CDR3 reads CASSFDRTATEAFF. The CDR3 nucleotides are TGTGCCAGCAGTTTTGACAGGACGGCCACTGAAGCTTTCTTT.

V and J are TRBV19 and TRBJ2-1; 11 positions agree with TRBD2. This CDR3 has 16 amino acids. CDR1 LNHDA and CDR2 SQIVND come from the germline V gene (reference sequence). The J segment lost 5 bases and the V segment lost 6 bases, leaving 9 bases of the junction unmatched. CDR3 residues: CASSRSGGALDNEQFF. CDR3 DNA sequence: TGTGCCAGTAGCCGTAGCGGGGGGGCGCTCGACAATGAGCAGTTCTTC.

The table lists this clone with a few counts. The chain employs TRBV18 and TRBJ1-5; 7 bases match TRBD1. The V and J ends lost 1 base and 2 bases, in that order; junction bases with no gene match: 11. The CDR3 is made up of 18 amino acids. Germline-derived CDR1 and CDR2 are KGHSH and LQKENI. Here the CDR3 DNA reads TGTGCCAGCTCACCACAACCTCTAGGGGGCGCGGGCAATCAGCCCCAGCATTTT. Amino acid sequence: CASSPQPLGGAGNQPQHF.

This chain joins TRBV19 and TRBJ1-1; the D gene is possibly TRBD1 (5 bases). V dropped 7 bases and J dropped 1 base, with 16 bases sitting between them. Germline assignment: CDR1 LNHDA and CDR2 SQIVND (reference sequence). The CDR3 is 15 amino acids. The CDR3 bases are TGTGCCAGTATCGCCTCGTTGCAGGGGAACACTGAAGCTTTCTTT. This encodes CASIASLQGNTEAFF. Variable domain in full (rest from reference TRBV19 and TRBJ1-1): DGGITQSPKYLFRKEGQNVTLSCEQNLNHDAMYWYRQDPGQGLRLIYYSQIVNDFQKGDIAEGYSVSREKKESFPLTVTSAQKNPTAFYLCASIASLQGNTEAFFGQGTRLTVV.

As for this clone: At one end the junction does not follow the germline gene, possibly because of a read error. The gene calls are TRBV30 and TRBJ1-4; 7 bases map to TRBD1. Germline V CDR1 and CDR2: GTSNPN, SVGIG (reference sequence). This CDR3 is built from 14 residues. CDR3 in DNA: TGTGCCTGGAGTGTAGGGGGCCCTAATGAAAAGCTGTTTTTT. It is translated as CAWSVGGPNEKLFF.

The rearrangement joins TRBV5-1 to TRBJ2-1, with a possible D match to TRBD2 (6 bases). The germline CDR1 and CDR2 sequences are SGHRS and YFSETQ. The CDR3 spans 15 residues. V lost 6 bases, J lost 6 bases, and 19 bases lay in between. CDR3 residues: CASTPPRGLGNEQFF. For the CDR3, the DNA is TGCGCCAGCACCCCCCCGCGGGGATTGGGCAATGAGCAGTTCTTC.

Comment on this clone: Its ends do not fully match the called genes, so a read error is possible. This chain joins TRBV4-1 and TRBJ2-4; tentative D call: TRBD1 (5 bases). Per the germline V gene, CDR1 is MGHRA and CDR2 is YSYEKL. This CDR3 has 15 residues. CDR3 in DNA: TGCGCCAGCGGCCAAGTAGGGGTATCCAAAAACATTCAGTACTTC. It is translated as CASGQVGVSKNIQYF.

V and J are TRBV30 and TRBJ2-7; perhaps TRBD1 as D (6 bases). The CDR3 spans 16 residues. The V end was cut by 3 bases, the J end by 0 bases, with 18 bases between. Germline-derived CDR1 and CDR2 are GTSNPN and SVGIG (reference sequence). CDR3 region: CAWRLRTVDSSYEQYF. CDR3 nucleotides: TGTGCCTGGAGACTACGGACAGTTGATAGCTCCTACGAGCAGTACTTC.

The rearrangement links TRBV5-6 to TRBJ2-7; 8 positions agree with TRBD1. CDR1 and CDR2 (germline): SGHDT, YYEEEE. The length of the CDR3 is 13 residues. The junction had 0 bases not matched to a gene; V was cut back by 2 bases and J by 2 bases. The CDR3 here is CASSLQGAYEQYF. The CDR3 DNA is TGTGCCAGCAGCTTACAGGGGGCCTACGAGCAGTACTTC. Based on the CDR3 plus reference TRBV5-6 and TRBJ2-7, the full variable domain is DAGVTQSPTHLIKTRGQQVTLRCSPKSGHDTVSWYQQALGQGPQFIFQYYEEEERQRGNFPDRFSGHQFPNYSSELNVNALLLGDSALYLCASSLQGAYEQYFGPGTRLTVT.

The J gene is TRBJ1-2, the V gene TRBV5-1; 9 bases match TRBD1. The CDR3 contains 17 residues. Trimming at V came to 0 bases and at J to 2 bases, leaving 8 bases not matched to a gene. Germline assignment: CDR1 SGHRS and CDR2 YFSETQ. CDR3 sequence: CASSLAPTGGVNYGYTF. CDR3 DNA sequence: TGCGCCAGCAGCTTGGCACCCACAGGGGGCGTCAACTATGGCTACACCTTC.

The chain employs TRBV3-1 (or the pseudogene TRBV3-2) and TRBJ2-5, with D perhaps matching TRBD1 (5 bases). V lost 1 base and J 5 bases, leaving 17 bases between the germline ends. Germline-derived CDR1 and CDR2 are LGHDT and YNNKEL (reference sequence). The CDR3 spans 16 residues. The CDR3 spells CASSQARVGRLETQYF. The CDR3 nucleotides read TGTGCCAGCAGCCAAGCCAGGGTCGGACGTCTCGAGACCCAGTACTTC.

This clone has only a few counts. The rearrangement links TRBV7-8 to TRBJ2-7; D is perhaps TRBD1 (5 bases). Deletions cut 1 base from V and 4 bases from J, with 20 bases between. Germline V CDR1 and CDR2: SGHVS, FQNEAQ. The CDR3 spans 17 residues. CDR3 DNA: TGTGCCAGCAGCTTAGTTTATTTGGCAGGGAAAAGTTACGAGCAGTACTTC. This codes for CASSLVYLAGKSYEQYF.

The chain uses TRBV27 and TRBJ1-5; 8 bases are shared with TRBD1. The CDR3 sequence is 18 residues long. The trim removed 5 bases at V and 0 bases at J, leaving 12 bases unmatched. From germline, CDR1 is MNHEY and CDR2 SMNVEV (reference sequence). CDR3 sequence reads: CASSPGTGRRYSNQPQHF. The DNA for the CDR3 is TGTGCCAGCAGTCCCGGGACAGGACGTAGGTATAGCAATCAGCCCCAGCATTTT.

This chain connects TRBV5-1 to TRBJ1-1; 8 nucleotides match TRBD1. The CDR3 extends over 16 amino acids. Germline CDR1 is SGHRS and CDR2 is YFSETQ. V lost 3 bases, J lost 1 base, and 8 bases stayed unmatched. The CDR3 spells CASSWGDRYPNTEAFF. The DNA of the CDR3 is TGCGCCAGCAGCTGGGGGGACAGGTACCCGAACACTGAAGCTTTCTTT.

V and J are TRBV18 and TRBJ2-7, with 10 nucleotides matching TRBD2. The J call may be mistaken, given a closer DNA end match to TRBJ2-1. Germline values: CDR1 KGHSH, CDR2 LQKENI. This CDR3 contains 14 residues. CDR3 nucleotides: TGTGCCAGCTCCCAGGGACTAGCGCCAAATGAGCAGTTCTTC. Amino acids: CASSQGLAPNEQFF.

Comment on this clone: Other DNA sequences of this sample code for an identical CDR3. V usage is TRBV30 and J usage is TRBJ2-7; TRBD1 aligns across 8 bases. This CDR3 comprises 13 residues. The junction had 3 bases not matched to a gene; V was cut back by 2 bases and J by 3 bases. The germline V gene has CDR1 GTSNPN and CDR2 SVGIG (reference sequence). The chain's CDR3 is CAWSPGQDYEQYF. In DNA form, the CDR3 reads TGTGCCTGGAGTCCGGGACAGGACTACGAGCAGTACTTC.

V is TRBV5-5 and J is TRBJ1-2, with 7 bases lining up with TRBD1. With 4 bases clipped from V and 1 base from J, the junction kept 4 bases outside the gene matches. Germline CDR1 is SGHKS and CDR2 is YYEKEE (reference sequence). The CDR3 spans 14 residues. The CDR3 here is CASSAGQFNYGYTF. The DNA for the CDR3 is TGTGCCAGCAGCGCGGGACAGTTTAACTATGGCTACACCTTC.

CDR3 residues: CASTPPGQSDTQYF. The CDR3 DNA reads TGTGCCAGTACCCCCCCGGGACAGTCAGATACGCAGTATTTT. The chain is built from TRBV19 and TRBJ2-3; 7 bases align to TRBD1. This CDR3 has 14 amino acids. Trimming took 7 bases from V and 4 from J; bases not matched to a gene: 8. Germline V gene lookup returns CDR1 LNHDA and CDR2 SQIVND (reference sequence).

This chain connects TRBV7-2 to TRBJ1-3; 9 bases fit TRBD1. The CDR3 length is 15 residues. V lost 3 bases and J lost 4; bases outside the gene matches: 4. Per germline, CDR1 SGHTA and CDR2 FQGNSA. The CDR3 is CASSFAGTGGNTIYF. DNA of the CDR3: TGTGCCAGCAGCTTTGCCGGGACAGGGGGAAACACCATATATTTT.

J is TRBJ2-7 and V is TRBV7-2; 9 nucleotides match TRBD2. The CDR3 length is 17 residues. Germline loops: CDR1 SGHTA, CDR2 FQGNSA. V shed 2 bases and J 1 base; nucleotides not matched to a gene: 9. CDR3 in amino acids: CASSLSFPLAGSYEQYF. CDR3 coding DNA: TGTGCCAGCAGCTTATCATTTCCCCTAGCGGGATCCTACGAGCAGTACTTC.